Sequencing of this T cell receptor beta chain was carried out in a study of T cell responses to AZD1222 COVID-19 vaccine. On the study more broadly: Pooled together were second doses at about 4 or about 12 weeks.

A word on this clone: Its antigen is currently unknown.

Study observations and caveats: Among AZD1222 vaccinees, only five or six were seropositive at baseline.

The V segment lost 8 bases and the J segment 5 bases; nucleotides outside the gene matches: 13. The CDR3 is 15 amino acids. The germline V gene encodes CDR1 LNHDA and CDR2 SQIVND (reference sequence). Generated by immunoSEQ multiplex PCR, the TCRdb table keeps only in-frame clones and is missing some. The table has roughly 150,000 clones, about 88% seen once. This sequence originates from an adult in good health. The material sequenced was peripheral blood, taken on day 0 of AZD1222 vaccination. The J gene is TRBJ1-2, the V gene TRBV19; 8 nucleotides match TRBD1. The CDR3 region is CASGKPGGVGYGYTF. Written as DNA, the CDR3 is TGTGCCAGTGGAAAGCCAGGGGGCGTGGGATATGGCTACACCTTC.